One sample yielded the 15 T cell receptor beta chains listed below, sequenced in a study of CD8 T cells in ankylosing spondylitis. TCRdb reprocessed the 5' RACE reads via MiXCR and lists one record per CDR3 protein. In the table there are a few hundred thousand distinct CDR3 sequences, 20% of which are singletons. Material for sequencing was blood, either unsorted or a sorted T cell fraction (not recorded which). The receptors here all came from a female donor with ankylosing spondylitis or in good health (not recorded which).

The gene calls are TRBV20-1 and TRBJ2-7; no definite D call. Germline V gene data show CDR1 as DFQATT and CDR2 as SNEGSKA (reference sequence). V gave up 6 bases and J gave up 9 bases, with 15 bases separating them. The CDR3 runs 11 residues. CDR3 DNA: TGCAGTGCCCCTATCGGCTCTGGGCAGTACTTC. It encodes CSAPIGSGQYF.

This clonotype was recorded a few times. This chain uses TRBV20-1 with TRBJ2-4, with 12 bases fitting TRBD2. Germline V lookup: CDR1 DFQATT, CDR2 SNEGSKA (reference sequence). There are 15 residues in the CDR3. V shed 5 bases, J shed 11 bases, and the junction held 13 bases outside the gene matches. This CDR3 is CSAGASGRAYTVQYF. The CDR3 nucleotides are TGCAGTGCTGGGGCTAGCGGGAGGGCGTATACGGTTCAGTACTTC.

This clonotype was observed a few times. The chain has TRBV27 and TRBJ1-1, with 9 bases that match TRBD1. CDR3 size: 14 residues. CDR1 is MNHEY, CDR2 SMNVEV, per germline (reference sequence). The V gene end was trimmed by 5 bases and the J gene end by 3 bases; junction bases not matched to a gene: 4. In nucleotides, the CDR3 is TGTGCCAGCAGTCGACGGGACAGGGACACTGAAGCTTTCTTT. As protein: CASSRRDRDTEAFF.

This clonotype was picked up a small number of times. The chain has TRBV6-5 and TRBJ1-1, with D possibly TRBD1 on 5 matching bases. The CDR3 sequence is 12 residues long. The germline V gene encodes CDR1 MNHEY and CDR2 SVGAGI. Trimming removed 8 bases at V and 8 bases at J, with 15 bases between. CDR3 loop: CASRRGPEEAFF. The DNA of the CDR3 is TGTGCCAGCCGACGGGGCCCGGAAGAAGCTTTCTTT.

The table lists this clonotype with a few counts. This chain connects TRBV7-2 to TRBJ2-1; D remains unclear. Per germline, CDR1 SGHTA and CDR2 FQGNSA. CDR3 length: 13 residues. V lost 4 bases to trimming and J lost 10 bases, with 14 bases between them. CDR3 region: CASSSGPSLEQFF. CDR3 sequence (DNA): TGTGCCAGCAGCTCCGGGCCGTCCCTGGAGCAGTTCTTC.

This clonotype was counted a few times. CDR3 protein: CASSFPGTSLYEQYF. The CDR3, as DNA: TGTGCCAGCAGCTTCCCCGGGACTAGTCTCTACGAGCAGTACTTC. The genes are TRBV7-9 and TRBJ2-7; TRBD2 matches at 8 bases. The V gene's germline CDR1 is SEHNR and CDR2 FQNEAQ (reference sequence). The V gene end was trimmed by 3 bases and the J gene end by 3 bases; junction bases not matched to a gene: 7. This CDR3 is 15 amino acids long.

The chain uses TRBV3-1 and TRBJ2-1; perhaps TRBD2 as D (6 bases). CDR1 is LGHDT, CDR2 YNNKEL, per germline (reference sequence). Trimming cost V 1 base and J 10 bases, with 17 bases left between them. The CDR3 length is 15 residues. Here the CDR3 DNA reads TGTGCCAGCAGCCAAGGTCCAGCGGGTGATGGGGAGCAGTTCTTC. Protein: CASSQGPAGDGEQFF.

This clonotype was observed a handful of times. The rearrangement uses TRBV7-6 and TRBJ2-3, with 8 bases fitting TRBD1. Unmatched junction bases numbered 5, after V lost 2 bases and J lost 4 bases. From germline, CDR1 is SGHVS and CDR2 FNYEAQ. The CDR3 has 15 residues. In DNA form, the CDR3 reads TGTGCCAGCAGCTTAAGACAGGGGATCCCAGATACGCAGTATTTT. It codes for CASSLRQGIPDTQYF.

This clonotype appeared a single time. The chain's CDR3 is CASSSNTGRETDTQYF. CDR3 bases: TGTGCCAGCAGCTCCAATACGGGACGGGAGACAGATACGCAGTATTTT. This rearrangement joins TRBV7-8 to TRBJ2-3, with D maybe TRBD2 (6 bases). The CDR3 totals 16 residues. Germline loops: CDR1 SGHVS, CDR2 FQNEAQ. The V end lost 4 bases, the J end lost 3 bases, and 17 bases lay between the germline ends.

This clonotype has just a few counts. V gene TRBV7-6 combines with J gene TRBJ2-3; D is unresolved. The V and J ends lost 2 bases and 7 bases respectively, with 13 bases between them. CDR3 length equals 14 residues. Germline V CDR1 and CDR2: SGHVS, FNYEAQ. CDR3 protein: CASSLTQETNTQYF. CDR3 nucleotide sequence: TGTGCCAGCAGCTTAACCCAGGAAACTAATACGCAGTATTTT.

This clonotype was counted a single time. V usage is TRBV7-2 and J usage is TRBJ2-1, with 14 bases aligning to TRBD2. The CDR3 consists of 18 residues. Trimming took 2 bases from V and 9 from J; bases not matched to a gene: 12. The germline CDR1 and CDR2 sequences are SGHTA and FQGNSA. The CDR3: CASSLTTSGRGGAGEQFF. CDR3 sequence (DNA): TGTGCCAGCAGCTTAACGACTAGCGGGAGGGGGGGAGCTGGTGAGCAGTTCTTC.

Note on this clonotype: A read error may explain this, as a much larger clone is one base away. The chain joins TRBV12-3 or TRBV12-4 to TRBJ2-5, with 7 bases lining up with TRBD2. The CDR3 covers 13 residues. The CDR3 spells CVSSLSGKETQYF. Written as DNA, the CDR3 is TGTGTCAGCAGTTTGAGCGGGAAAGAGACCCAGTACTTC.

The rearrangement uses TRBV6-1 and TRBJ2-5; D gene uncertain. This CDR3 contains 13 residues. Germline loops: CDR1 MNHNS, CDR2 SASEGT. Trimming pared 6 bases from V and 2 bases from J, leaving 10 bases between. CDR3 coding DNA: TGTGCCAGCAGCCAGGATCGACAAGAGACCCAGTACTTC. This gives the protein CASSQDRQETQYF.

V and J are TRBV29-1 and TRBJ1-2, with D maybe TRBD1 (6 bases). The V and J ends lost 5 bases and 3 bases respectively, with 10 bases between them. CDR3 size: 12 residues. Looked up from germline, CDR1 is SQVTM and CDR2 is ANQGSEA. CDR3 nucleotides: TGCAGCGTTACACAGGGTGACTATGGCTACACCTTC. Protein product: CSVTQGDYGYTF. The whole variable domain, filled in from reference TRBV29-1 and TRBJ1-2, reads SAVISQKPSRDICQRGTSLTIQCQVDSQVTMMFWYRQQPGQSLTLIATANQGSEATYESGFVIDKFPISRPNLTFSTLTVSNMSPEDSSIYLCSVTQGDYGYTFGSGTRLTVV.

The CDR3: CASSLGRVYTGELFF. CDR3 nucleotide sequence: TGTGCCAGCAGCTTGGGCAGAGTTTACACCGGGGAGCTGTTTTTT. The chain joins TRBV11-2 to TRBJ2-2, with D uncertain. CDR1 SGHAT and CDR2 FQNNGV come from the germline V gene. V was clipped by 3 bases and J by 3 bases, with 11 bases between them. The CDR3 has 15 residues.